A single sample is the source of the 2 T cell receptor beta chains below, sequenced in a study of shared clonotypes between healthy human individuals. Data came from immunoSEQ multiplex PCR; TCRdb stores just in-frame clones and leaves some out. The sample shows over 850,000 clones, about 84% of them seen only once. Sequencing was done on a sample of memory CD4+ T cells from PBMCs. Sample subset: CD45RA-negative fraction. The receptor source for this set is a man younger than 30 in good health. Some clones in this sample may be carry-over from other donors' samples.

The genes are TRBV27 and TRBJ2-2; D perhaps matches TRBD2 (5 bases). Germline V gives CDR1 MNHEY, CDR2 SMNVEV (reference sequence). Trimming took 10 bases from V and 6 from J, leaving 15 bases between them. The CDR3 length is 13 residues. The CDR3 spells CATRRVSAGELFF. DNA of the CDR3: TGTGCCACCCGGCGGGTGTCGGCCGGGGAGCTGTTTTTT.

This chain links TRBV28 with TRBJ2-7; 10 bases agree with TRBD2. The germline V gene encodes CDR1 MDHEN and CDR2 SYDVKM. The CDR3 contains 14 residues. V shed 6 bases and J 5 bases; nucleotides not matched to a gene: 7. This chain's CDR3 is CASRPSGRAHEQYF. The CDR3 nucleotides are TGTGCCAGCAGACCTAGCGGGAGAGCTCACGAGCAGTACTTC. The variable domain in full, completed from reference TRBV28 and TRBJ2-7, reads DVKVTQSSRYLVKRTGEKVFLECVQDMDHENMFWYRQDPGLGLRLIYFSYDVKMKEKGDIPEGYSVSREKKERFSLILESASTNQTSMYLCASRPSGRAHEQYFGPGTRLTVT.